The following is a TCR beta chain sequence with its context. Generated by immunoSEQ multiplex PCR, the TCRdb table keeps only in-frame clones and is missing some. The sample contains about 30,000 clones, almost 90% of which appear only once. The data were taken from a study of T cell changes during pregnancy in multiple sclerosis. Germline CDR1 and CDR2: LNHDA and SQIVND (reference sequence). The CDR3 contains 17 residues. V shed 4 bases, J shed 2 bases, and the junction held 10 bases outside the gene matches. This receptor was identified in a female donor in good health, enrolled as a control in a pregnancy study. The J gene is TRBJ2-1, the V gene TRBV19; 8 positions match TRBD2. Source: CD4+ T cells from peripheral blood mononuclear cells, taken in the third trimester of pregnancy. CDR3 sequence reads: CASSTRTSPGTYNEQFF. CDR3 sequence (DNA): TGTGCCAGTAGTACAAGGACTAGCCCGGGGACCTACAATGAGCAGTTCTTC.